This T cell receptor (beta chain) was sequenced for a study of cytomegalovirus exposure and HLA in healthy donors (TCRdb year 2017). About the study as a whole: An earlier analysis of some 600 of the donors reported 250 to 350 Gb of sequence data and approximately 120 million unique TCR beta sequences obtained from 150 million to 200 million T cells. The study used immunosequencing to profile the T cell repertoires of approximately 690 subjects and linked those repertoires to cytomegalovirus serostatus. Along with the approximately 650-subject first cohort, a separate validation cohort of roughly 110 different subjects was used. All discovery cohort repertoires had been generated using a single sequencing platform. Roughly 300 gigabases of sequencing data and 91 million or so unique TCR sequences made up an early release that covered roughly 670 HLA-typed donors. To predict cytomegalovirus infection status, the study brought together high-throughput TCR immunosequencing, statistical association of individual TCRs with disease status, and machine learning. Donor age, sex, ethnicity and CMV serostatus were compiled together with the repertoire data. A few DR-DQ haplotypes were handled as single units for association and clustering because linkage in the cohort was strong. Of the approximately 400 genotyped donors, around 81% fell in the genetic ancestry cluster associated with self-reported Caucasian donors. In a later analysis, previously published TCR beta repertoires from more than 500 donors were re-analyzed and high-resolution HLA genotyping was added so that TCR occurrence patterns could be studied. In a later genetic analysis, genome-wide SNP genotypes for about 55% of the 666 donors were used, and that subset was treated as a discovery cohort. Among some 400 genotyped donors of the cohort, an average of approximately 250,000 unique TCR beta nucleotide sequences were sequenced per donor, roughly 20% of them non-productive. Class I and class II HLA loci were covered by the typing at four-digit resolution. An earlier analysis of 587 of the donors used high-throughput TCR beta sequencing to judge whether each TCR beta V gene segment behaved as functional or pseudogenic. Rather than using new phenotypic data, the later analysis identified candidate immune exposures from TCR beta sequences and from how often those sequences occurred across donors. The aim of the study was to test whether cataloging public T cell receptors could identify signatures of past pathogen exposure. Typing coverage differed by locus: A, B, C, DRB1 and DQB1 were typed in about 620-640 donors, DQA1 in 522, DPA1 in roughly 590, and DPB1 in 450 to 480. General findings and caveats noted by the study authors: In both the original and validation cohorts, the classifier was reported to diagnose cytomegalovirus status with high specificity and sensitivity. Assigning TCR associations to individual alleles was difficult when HLA alleles, especially DR and DQ, strongly co-occurred. Most TCR sequences were observed very rarely across donors, whereas some public TCRs were present in many individuals. In an earlier analysis of 587 of the donors, most TCR beta V segments appeared in productive rearrangements about 90% or about 30% of the time, broadly matching IMGT annotations. According to a later analysis, TCR association rates differed among HLA loci, with DRB1 alleles showing the most associated TCRs and HLA-C alleles showing the fewest. In a later analysis, HLA-associated TCR beta chains showed more clonal expansion and lower generation probabilities than non-associated chains that were equally common. The earlier analysis of around 600 of the donors excluded over 15 rarely observed V segments, including chromosome 9 orphons, because counts were too low. The authors suggested that the approach could potentially be generalized to other disease states and immunological phenotypes. According to a later analysis, parvovirus B19, influenza, CMV and Epstein-Barr virus appeared linked to several top co-occurrence clusters. Correlated functional status among segregating V segments might be attributable to linkage disequilibrium, but an unknown experimental factor could not be ruled out. The 87-base-pair reads could not distinguish some IMGT-functional V segments, including TRBV6-2 and TRBV6-3, so those segments were excluded. Most CMV-associated TCR beta chains appeared to be HLA-restricted in a later analysis, and the HLA associations seemed to be driven largely by CMV exposure. In a later genetic analysis, fewer N-insertions in productive TCRs were reported among donors in an Asian-associated ancestry cluster than the approximately 670-donor mean. A later genetic analysis associated a missense DCLRE1C variant with V-gene and J-gene trimming of TCR beta chains, and an independent cohort replicated the association. A cluster of highly shared sequence variants was judged likely to represent a technical artifact of the sequencing pipeline. A further reported finding was that TCR beta sequences accurately predicted the HLA-A and HLA-B alleles for most subjects in the first cohort. Only TCR beta chains were sequenced in this cohort, and the absence of alpha or paired-chain data limited detectable features. Presence/absence analyses assumed roughly uniform sequencing depth across donors, an assumption that may not hold. In vitro tests confirmed that a few of the cytomegalovirus-associated TCR beta chains recognize cytomegalovirus antigens. CMV serostatus was the only immune exposure information available for the cohort. The study gave a list of some 150 TCR beta chains associated with cytomegalovirus. Because HLA typing was missing for some donors at each locus, association tests included only the typed subset. At a false discovery rate of 0.05, a later analysis linked 15,000 to 20,000 TCR beta sequences to specific HLA alleles.

A note on this clone: The antigen it recognizes is unknown. No per-base quality is available; no much larger clone lies one base away.

The cohort comprised some 700 healthy bone marrow donors. Cohort members were all nominally healthy when sampled, although unrecorded immune exposures were likely present. The donor tested CMV seronegative, placing the donor among the 350 or so seronegative members of the cohort. Each donor provided a peripheral blood sample, and peripheral blood mononuclear cells were used for TCR beta sequencing. The Qiagen DNeasy Blood Extraction Kit was used to extract genomic DNA from the blood cell samples. CDR1 and CDR2 were assigned from the germline V gene as MNHEY and SVGAGI. The CDR3 runs 14 amino acids, cysteine and phenylalanine included. Only the CDR3 region is kept as DNA, spanning 42 bases read in frame from base 1. V is reduced by 6 bases and J by 3 bases, leaving a spacing of 15 bases between them. Library prep was done by the immunoSEQ multiplex PCR assay. For the multiplex PCR, a mixture combining 60 forward primers for TCR Vbeta segments and 13 reverse primers for TCR Jbeta segments was used. A multiplex PCR assay on genomic DNA amplified the CDR3 region of rearranged TCR beta genes. The amplified TCR beta libraries were sequenced on the Illumina HiSeq System as 87-base-pair reads. Per the source publication's procedure: Across the 700 or so repertoires, a later analysis counted some 80 million unique TCR beta chains, 9.5 million to 13 million of which were shared by at least two donors. A nearest-neighbor algorithm error-corrected the raw reads and collapsed the reads into unique sequences, merging closely related sequences to remove PCR and sequencing errors. V, D and J gene segments were assigned by aligning CDR3 sequences to IMGT reference sequences. For a sequence to be retained, at least a six-nucleotide match to both a V gene segment and a J gene segment was required. A rearrangement counted as productive if the CDR3 had no stop codons and remained in frame with V and J, and every other rearrangement counted as non-productive. CDR3 was defined by IMGT convention, running from the second conserved V-encoded cysteine to the conserved J-encoded phenylalanine. The earlier analysis of 500 to 650 of the donors excluded any sequence lacking an unambiguous match to a single V gene segment. An earlier analysis of several hundred of the donors called V segments functional above 56.7% productive rearrangements and segregating when the between-donor standard deviation exceeded 5%. To diagnose cytomegalovirus status from the catalog of TCR beta chain sequences, a statistical classification framework was built. V and J gene assignment, in a later analysis, came from comparing TCR nucleotide sequences with IMGT/GENE-DB human TR gene sequences. In a later analysis, CDR3 sequences and most-parsimonious VDJ recombination scenarios were assigned using the TCRdist pipeline. In a later analysis, each TCR beta chain was defined by its CDR3 amino acid sequence together with its V-gene family, and reads lacking a unique V-gene family were excluded. As a way to deal with suspected cross-contamination and a sequencing artifact, a later analysis dropped hundreds of nucleotide sequences that were highly shared and had low generation probability. In a later analysis, a clonal expansion index was calculated for each public chain from normalized within-repertoire ranks of inferred template counts. Generation probabilities in a later analysis came from a VDJ recombination model fitted to out-of-frame rearrangements, and those results were checked against IGoR. A later analysis scored TCR-TCR, TCR-HLA and TCR-CMV co-occurrence with hypergeometric tests, applying a repertoire-size bias correction to TCR pairs. False discovery rates were estimated in a later analysis by permuting HLA or CMV assignments 20 times. In a later analysis, co-occurring TCRs were grouped with DBSCAN, and TCRdist sequence similarity was added when clustering was performed within HLA-allele-positive subsets. Repertoires with fewer than 30,000 or more than 120,000 public chains, plus five repertoires with anomalous nucleotide sharing, were excluded from co-occurrence clustering. Entries here come from immuneACCESS through TCRdb and include only in-frame sequences with V and J called. Some clones fail to appear in such tables; in the studies checked, an unresolved V gene covers under half of the shortfall, and the cause of the remainder is unknown. That table furnishes V, J and clone size, whereas the DNA furnished D and trimming. The sample has fewer than 120,000 clones on record, approximately 78% of them singletons. The ten largest clones represent roughly 1.2% of the sample.

Sequencing used PBMCs. The TCR originated in a woman aged 25 to 39 in good health and CMV-seronegative. Rearrangement joined TRBV6-5 to TRBJ2-7; TRBD2 is a weak D gene call, 6 bases matching. CDR3 sequence: CASSRGMYIYEQYF. In nucleotide form, the sequence is TGTGCCAGCAGCCGGGGGATGTATATCTACGAGCAGTACTTC.